This TCR beta chain was recovered during a study of beta chain features in type 1 diabetes. There are a few counts of this clone. Its target is not known. The investigators reverse transcribed all of the isolated RNA, so they sequenced expressed TCRB transcripts. Assay used: immunoSEQ multiplex PCR; TCRdb lists only in-frame clones, some missing. This table has about 340,000 clones, approximately 9.9% appearing once. This CDR3 contains 16 residues. Looked up from germline, CDR1 is SGHRS and CDR2 is YFSETQ. V lost 3 bases, J lost 0 bases, and 15 bases lay in between. Study conclusions and caveats: In every one of the four CD4+ subsets, TCRB CDR3s were moderately but significantly shorter in Type 1 diabetes patients. Reads derived from cDNA could over-represent cells showing high TCR expression. At VDJ recombination sites, type 1 diabetes patients had fewer insertions and more deleted nucleotides.

Sequenced input: central memory CD4+ T cells from blood. The source is a man in his thirties or forties with type 1 diabetes. V gene TRBV5-1 combines with J gene TRBJ1-1; TRBD1 is a possible D gene (6 bases). The chain's CDR3 is CASSWTDSLMNTEAFF. CDR3 DNA: TGCGCCAGCAGCTGGACGGACAGCCTGATGAACACTGAAGCTTTCTTT.